The 6 T cell receptor beta chains below come from one sample, sequenced in a study of beta chain features in type 1 diabetes. Findings of the study overall: Shorter TCRB CDR3s, moderately but significantly so, were found in Type 1 diabetes patients in all four CD4+ subsets.

No antigens are known for them. Since all of the isolated RNA was reverse transcribed, expressed TCRB transcripts were what got sequenced. The data were produced by immunoSEQ multiplex PCR, yet TCRdb's version contains in-frame clones alone and is incomplete. The sample consists of hundreds of thousands of clones, more than 13% of them appearing once. Sequencing input: naive CD4+ T cells from blood. All receptors derive from a man aged 25 to 40 with type 1 diabetes.

V gene TRBV5-1 combines with J gene TRBJ2-7; no reliable D call. CDR1 is SGHRS, CDR2 YFSETQ, per germline. V gave up 5 bases and J gave up 0 bases, with 12 bases separating them. The CDR3 is 14 residues long. Here the CDR3 reads CASRGLTSSYEQYF. CDR3 nucleotide sequence: TGCGCCAGCAGGGGCCTAACGAGCTCCTACGAGCAGTACTTC.

This clone was detected only a few times. The rearrangement links TRBV29-1 to TRBJ1-1; D not resolved. Germline assignment: CDR1 SQVTM and CDR2 ANQGSEA. The CDR3 has 14 residues. Trimming took off 1 base at V and 1 base at J, with 10 bases between the two ends. The DNA for the CDR3 is TGCAGCGTTGAAGTATGGGAGAGGAACACTGAAGCTTTCTTT. The encoded protein is CSVEVWERNTEAFF.

This chain uses TRBV7-2 with TRBJ1-5, with D unresolved. Germline CDR1 SGHTA, CDR2 FQGNSA. V shed 0 bases and J shed 2 bases, with 8 bases lying between them. CDR3 length: 15 residues. The CDR3 is CASSLAPVGNQPQHF. The DNA of the CDR3 is TGTGCCAGCAGCTTAGCACCGGTGGGCAATCAGCCCCAGCATTTT.

This clone has only a few counts. The chain links TRBV29-1 to TRBJ1-1, with 8 bases lining up with TRBD1. Germline V gene sequence: CDR1 SQVTM, CDR2 ANQGSEA. Trimming cost V 7 bases and J 3 bases; bases outside gene matches: 10. The CDR3 sequence is 14 residues long. DNA for the CDR3: TGCAGCGCCTGTTTCGGGACAGGAGACACTGAAGCTTTCTTT. Translation gives CSACFGTGDTEAFF.

This clone was recorded a few times. This chain links TRBV5-1 with TRBJ2-5; 11 nucleotides line up with TRBD1. The CDR3 length is 15 residues. Per germline, CDR1 SGHRS and CDR2 YFSETQ. With 7 bases clipped from V and 2 bases from J, the junction kept 7 bases outside the gene matches. The DNA for the CDR3 is TGCGCCAGCTCTGGACAGGGGGCGGTTCAAGAGACCCAGTACTTC. Amino acids: CASSGQGAVQETQYF.

There are a few counts of this clone. V is TRBV5-4 and J is TRBJ1-5, with TRBD1 as a possible D gene (5 bases). Germline CDR1 and CDR2: SGHNT and YYREEE (reference sequence). The CDR3 runs 13 residues. V lost 3 bases and J lost 4, with 8 bases in between. The CDR3 region has the DNA TGTGCCAGCAGCTCGTCAGGGAATCAGCCCCAGCATTTT. Translating it yields CASSSSGNQPQHF.